The 18 T cell receptor beta chains presented below share a single source sample, sequenced in a study of cytomegalovirus exposure and HLA in healthy donors. In the PCR, 60 Vbeta and 13 Jbeta primers were used. Some clones are missing from TCRdb's copy, which holds only in-frame ones; the method was immunoSEQ multiplex PCR. Among 200,000 to 250,000 clones listed, approximately 79% were seen once. Sequencing used PBMCs. Receptors originate from a man aged 45-65 years in good health and CMV-seronegative.

The CDR3 DNA sequence: TGTGCCAGCAGCGTAGAGGGGCCAGATACGCAGTATTTT. Translating it yields CASSVEGPDTQYF. The V gene is TRBV9, the J gene TRBJ2-3; D is perhaps TRBD1 (5 bases). From germline, CDR1 is SGDLS and CDR2 YYNGEE. V was clipped by 0 bases and J by 4 bases, with 6 bases between them. The CDR3 runs to 13 residues.

This rearrangement joins TRBV27 to TRBJ1-2; 9 nucleotides match TRBD1. This CDR3 has 17 amino acids. Germline values: CDR1 MNHEY, CDR2 SMNVEV (reference sequence). V shed 4 bases and J 0 bases; nucleotides not matched to a gene: 9. The CDR3 sequence: CASSSPGQGGTNYGYTF. The CDR3 DNA is TGTGCCAGCAGTTCGCCGGGACAGGGCGGAACTAACTATGGCTACACCTTC.

V is TRBV28 and J is TRBJ1-5; no clear D. Germline CDR1 and CDR2: MDHEN and SYDVKM. V lost 6 bases, J lost 3 bases, and 15 bases lay in between. This CDR3 is built from 15 residues. The CDR3 DNA sequence: TGTGCCAGCAGAGTGTCTTCCGGGAACAATCAGCCCCAGCATTTT. Its translation is CASRVSSGNNQPQHF.

The V call is TRBV6-5, the J call TRBJ2-3; 8 bases fit TRBD1. CDR3 length: 15 residues. V lost 2 bases and J lost 1; bases outside the gene matches: 2. Germline CDR1 and CDR2: MNHEY and SVGAGI. As DNA, the CDR3 is TGTGCCAGCAGTTACCAGGGGGCGGGCACAGATACGCAGTATTTT. This sequence encodes CASSYQGAGTDTQYF.

The V gene is TRBV7-6, the J gene TRBJ2-3, with D maybe TRBD1 (5 bases). The CDR3 has 15 amino acids. V was clipped by 5 bases and J by 2 bases, with 14 bases between them. Germline CDR1 reads SGHVS; CDR2 reads FNYEAQ. The CDR3 DNA reads TGTGCCAGCAGCGCCCCAGGGTTCGACACAGATACGCAGTATTTT. Protein sequence: CASSAPGFDTDTQYF.

To note about this clone: Relative to the germline gene, one junction end is altered; a read error may explain this. The chain links TRBV7-9 to TRBJ2-2, with 7 nucleotides matching TRBD2. Germline assignment: CDR1 SEHNR and CDR2 FQNEAQ (reference sequence). The CDR3 contains 16 residues. The CDR3 nucleotides are TGTTCCAGCAGCTTCATCGCTAGCGGCTTCACCGGGGAGCTGTTTTTT. Its translation is CSSSFIASGFTGELFF.

CDR3 region: CASPPSTSGRAYEQYF. CDR3 DNA sequence: TGTGCCAGCCCCCCCTCCACTAGCGGGAGGGCCTACGAGCAGTACTTC. The chain couples TRBV28 to TRBJ2-7, with 13 bases fitting TRBD2. This CDR3 is 16 amino acids long. Losses at the gene ends were 8 bases for V and 2 bases for J; bases not matched to a gene: 9. In germline, CDR1 is MDHEN, CDR2 SYDVKM.

V is TRBV6-6 and J is TRBJ1-6; D gene ambiguous. This CDR3 has 11 residues. Between the trimmed V and J ends, which lost 8 bases and 6 bases, there was a span of 5 bases. Germline V gene data show CDR1 as MNHNY and CDR2 as SVGAGI (reference sequence). DNA for the CDR3: TGTGCCAGCCGGGGTAATTCACCCCTCCACTTT. The encoded protein is CASRGNSPLHF.

This rearrangement joins TRBV12-5 to TRBJ2-5, with a possible D match to TRBD2 (6 bases). The CDR3 covers 15 residues. The V gene lost 2 bases and the J gene lost 2 bases, with 12 bases spanning the gap. Germline CDR1 is LGHNT and CDR2 is FRNRAP. The CDR3 DNA reads as TGTGCTAGTGGTTTGCGTGTAGCGGTACAAGAGACCCAGTACTTC. Translation: CASGLRVAVQETQYF.

The V gene is TRBV5-1, the J gene TRBJ2-2, with D perhaps matching TRBD1 (6 bases). V was pared by 0 bases and J by 6 bases, with 12 bases between. Looked up from germline, CDR1 is SGHRS and CDR2 is YFSETQ. This CDR3 spans 15 amino acids. The CDR3 DNA reads TGCGCCAGCAGCTTGGTAGCAGGGGAAGCCGGGGAGCTGTTTTTT. The encoded protein is CASSLVAGEAGELFF.

CDR3 amino acids: CASSFLQGASGANVLTF. The CDR3 DNA sequence: TGCGCCAGCAGCTTTCTACAGGGGGCGTCTGGGGCCAACGTCCTGACTTTC. This chain connects TRBV5-1 to TRBJ2-6; 9 bases are a match to TRBD1. The CDR3 is 17 residues long. Germline V gene sequence: CDR1 SGHRS, CDR2 YFSETQ. With 2 bases clipped from V and 1 base from J, the junction kept 4 bases outside the gene matches.

This chain joins TRBV7-9 and TRBJ2-7; 9 nucleotides match TRBD2. V was clipped by 1 base and J by 4 bases; unmatched bases: 2. Germline V gene lookup returns CDR1 SEHNR and CDR2 FQNEAQ (reference sequence). This CDR3 has 14 amino acids. In DNA, the CDR3 is TGTGCCAGCAGCTTAGAGGGACTAGCATACGAGCAGTACTTC. This encodes CASSLEGLAYEQYF.

The chain uses TRBV28 and TRBJ2-7; D possibly corresponds to TRBD1 (6 bases). The CDR3 runs to 15 residues. Germline V gene sequence: CDR1 MDHEN, CDR2 SYDVKM. Trimming removed 4 bases at V and 0 bases at J, with 13 bases between. The CDR3 reads CASSSFDRSSYEQYF. The CDR3 nucleotides are TGTGCCAGCAGTTCTTTCGACAGGAGCTCCTACGAGCAGTACTTC.

The CDR3, as DNA: TGTGCCAGCTCCCAGGGGGCCTACAATGAGCAGTTCTTC. Translated, it gives CASSQGAYNEQFF. This sequence joins TRBV18 and TRBJ2-1, with TRBD1 matching over 7 bases. V lost 6 bases, J lost 2 bases, and 1 base stayed unmatched. The CDR3 has 13 residues. Per the germline V gene, CDR1 is KGHSH and CDR2 is LQKENI.

The chain is built from TRBV7-3 and TRBJ1-1; 8 bases are a match to TRBD1. V dropped 5 bases and J dropped 4; count of bases not matched to a gene: 3. This CDR3 contains 13 residues. Per germline, CDR1 SGHTA and CDR2 FQGTGA. DNA of the CDR3: TGTGCCAGCAGCCCTGGACAGGGCACTGAAGCTTTCTTT. Translation: CASSPGQGTEAFF. Drawing the rest from reference TRBV7-3 and TRBJ1-1, the complete variable domain is GAGVSQTPSNKVTEKGKYVELRCDPISGHTALYWYRQSLGQGPEFLIYFQGTGAADDSGLPNDRFFAVRPEGSVSTLKIQRTERGDSAVYLCASSPGQGTEAFFGQGTRLTVV.

This chain connects TRBV27 to TRBJ1-1, with 9 nucleotides matching TRBD1. The CDR3 totals 15 residues. Germline V CDR1 and CDR2: MNHEY, SMNVEV (reference sequence). The V gene end was trimmed by 6 bases and the J gene end by 4 bases; junction bases not matched to a gene: 9. Here the CDR3 reads CASRLSQGATTEAFF. The CDR3 nucleotides read TGTGCCAGCAGGCTGTCACAGGGGGCGACCACTGAAGCTTTCTTT.

The rearrangement uses TRBV5-5 and TRBJ2-1; TRBD1 agrees at 8 bases. The germline gives CDR1 SGHKS, CDR2 YYEKEE (reference sequence). The CDR3 is made up of 14 amino acids. Trimming cost V 3 bases and J 6 bases; bases outside gene matches: 5. The CDR3 nucleotides are TGTGCCAGCAGCTCCCGGACAGGGTCCAATGAGCAGTTCTTC. This codes for CASSSRTGSNEQFF.

Only one count was recorded for this clone. The chain combines TRBV10-3 with TRBJ2-7; the match to TRBD1 covers 7 bases. Germline CDR1 and CDR2: ENHRY and SYGVKD. J was trimmed by 6 bases and V by 6 bases; bases with no gene match: 11. The CDR3 length is 14 residues. The DNA for the CDR3 is TGTGCCATCAGAGCCGGGACAGAGGGGTTCGAGCAGTACTTC. This sequence encodes CAIRAGTEGFEQYF.